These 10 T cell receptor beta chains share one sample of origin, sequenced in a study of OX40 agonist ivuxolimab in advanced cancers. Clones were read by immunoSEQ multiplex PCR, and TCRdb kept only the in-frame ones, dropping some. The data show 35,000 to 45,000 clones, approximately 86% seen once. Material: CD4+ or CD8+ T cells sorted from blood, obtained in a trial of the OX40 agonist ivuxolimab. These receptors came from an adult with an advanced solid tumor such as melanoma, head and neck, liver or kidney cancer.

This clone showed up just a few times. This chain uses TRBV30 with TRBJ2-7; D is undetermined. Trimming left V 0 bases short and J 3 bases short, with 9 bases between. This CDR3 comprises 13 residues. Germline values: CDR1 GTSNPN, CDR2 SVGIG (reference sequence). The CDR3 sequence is CAWSVGHFYEQYF. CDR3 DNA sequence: TGTGCCTGGAGTGTAGGGCATTTCTACGAGCAGTACTTC.

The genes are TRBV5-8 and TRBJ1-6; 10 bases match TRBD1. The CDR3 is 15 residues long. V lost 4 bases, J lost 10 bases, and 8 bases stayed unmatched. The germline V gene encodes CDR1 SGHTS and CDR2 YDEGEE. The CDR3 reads CASSQGDRGSSPLHF. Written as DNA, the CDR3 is TGTGCCAGCAGCCAAGGGGACAGGGGATCGTCACCCCTCCACTTT.

The CDR3 bases are TGCGCCAGCAGGGCAGGGGATACTGAAGCTTTCTTT. Its translation: CASRAGDTEAFF. This chain connects TRBV5-1 to TRBJ1-1; maybe TRBD1 (6 bases). The CDR3 is 12 residues long. Germline V gives CDR1 SGHRS, CDR2 YFSETQ. Trimming cost V 5 bases and J 5 bases, with 10 bases left between them.

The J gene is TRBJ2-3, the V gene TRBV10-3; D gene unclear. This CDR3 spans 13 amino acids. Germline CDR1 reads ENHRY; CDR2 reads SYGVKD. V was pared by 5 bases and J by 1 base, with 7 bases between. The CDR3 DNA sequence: TGTGCCATCAGTCCTGACGGCACAGATACGCAGTATTTT. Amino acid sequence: CAISPDGTDTQYF.

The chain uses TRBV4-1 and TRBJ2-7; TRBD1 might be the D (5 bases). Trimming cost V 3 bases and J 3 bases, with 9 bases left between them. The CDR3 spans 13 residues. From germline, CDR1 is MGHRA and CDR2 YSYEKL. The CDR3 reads CASSHRVLYEQYF. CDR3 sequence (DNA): TGCGCCAGCAGCCACAGGGTACTCTACGAGCAGTACTTC.

CDR3 sequence (DNA): TGTGCCAGCGAGGGACTGAGGAATTCACCCCTCCACTTT. The encoded protein is CASEGLRNSPLHF. The rearrangement links TRBV6-6 to TRBJ1-6; the D gene is possibly TRBD1 (5 bases). Trimming removed 8 bases from V and 7 bases from J, with 12 bases in between. Germline CDR1 and CDR2: MNHNY and SVGAGI (reference sequence). This CDR3 has 13 residues.

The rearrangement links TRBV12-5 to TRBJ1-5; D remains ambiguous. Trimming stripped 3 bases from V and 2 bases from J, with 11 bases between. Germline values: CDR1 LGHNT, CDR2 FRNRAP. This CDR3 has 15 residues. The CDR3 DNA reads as TGTGCTAGTGGTTTTGAGGGCAGCGGCAATCAGCCCCAGCATTTT. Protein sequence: CASGFEGSGNQPQHF. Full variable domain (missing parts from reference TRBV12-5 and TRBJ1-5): DARVTQTPRHKVTEMGQEVTMRCQPILGHNTVFWYRQTMMQGLELLAYFRNRAPLDDSGMPKDRFSAEMPDATLATLKIQPSEPRDSAVYFCASGFEGSGNQPQHFGDGTRLSIL.

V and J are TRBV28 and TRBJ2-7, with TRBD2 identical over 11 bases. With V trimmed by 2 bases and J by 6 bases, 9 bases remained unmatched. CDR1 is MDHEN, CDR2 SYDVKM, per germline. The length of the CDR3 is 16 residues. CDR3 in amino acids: CASSLISGRALLEQYF. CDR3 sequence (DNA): TGTGCCAGCAGTTTAATTAGCGGGAGGGCCTTACTCGAGCAGTACTTC.

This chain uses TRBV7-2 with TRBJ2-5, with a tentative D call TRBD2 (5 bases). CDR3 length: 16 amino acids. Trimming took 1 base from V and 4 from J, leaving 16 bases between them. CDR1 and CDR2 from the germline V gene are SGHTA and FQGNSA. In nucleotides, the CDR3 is TGTGCCAGCAGCTTAGTTCCTAGCATCGCCCCAGAGACCCAGTACTTC. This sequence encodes CASSLVPSIAPETQYF.

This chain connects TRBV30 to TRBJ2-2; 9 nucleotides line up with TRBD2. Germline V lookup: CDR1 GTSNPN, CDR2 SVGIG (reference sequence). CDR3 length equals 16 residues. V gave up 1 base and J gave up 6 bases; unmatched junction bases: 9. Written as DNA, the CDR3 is TGTGCCTGGAGTGAGTTACCAGCGGGAGGTGCCGGGGAGCTGTTTTTT. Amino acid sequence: CAWSELPAGGAGELFF.